The 8 T cell receptor beta chains below were found in one sample sequenced in a study of cytomegalovirus exposure and HLA in healthy donors. Primers for the PCR totalled 60 Vbeta and 13 Jbeta. Only in-frame clones appear in the TCRdb table, and some are missing; sequencing was by immunoSEQ multiplex PCR. The sample holds 100,000 to 150,000 clones, 80% seen once. Source material: PBMCs. All receptors come from a man aged 35 to 55 in good health and CMV-seronegative.

This chain links TRBV5-4 with TRBJ2-7; 7 bases map to TRBD2. V lost 4 bases and J lost 1; bases outside the gene matches: 11. The CDR3 runs to 16 residues. Germline CDR1 and CDR2: SGHNT and YYREEE (reference sequence). CDR3 DNA sequence: TGTGCCAGCAGCCCATTGGGTGGGGGAGGGTCCTACGAGCAGTACTTC. This gives the protein CASSPLGGGGSYEQYF.

This rearrangement joins TRBV29-1 to TRBJ2-3; the match to TRBD2 covers 11 bases. In germline, CDR1 is SQVTM, CDR2 ANQGSEA. Trimming cost V 1 base and J 3 bases; bases outside gene matches: 6. The CDR3 is made up of 16 amino acids. The CDR3 loop is CSVEVGLAGGTDTQYF. The CDR3 DNA reads TGCAGCGTTGAAGTGGGGCTAGCGGGAGGAACAGATACGCAGTATTTT.

V gene TRBV7-6 combines with J gene TRBJ2-3; possibly TRBD2 for D (6 bases). Looked up from germline, CDR1 is SGHVS and CDR2 is FNYEAQ. The CDR3 runs 15 residues. V was trimmed by 1 base and J by 5 bases, leaving 13 bases between them. CDR3 amino acids: CASSLDRGLVDTQYF. CDR3 nucleotides: TGTGCCAGCAGCTTAGACCGGGGGTTAGTAGATACGCAGTATTTT.

V and J are TRBV7-7 and TRBJ2-3, with TRBD2 matching 13 bases. The CDR3 has 16 residues. The junction had 5 bases not matched to a gene; V was cut back by 4 bases and J by 4 bases. Germline V gives CDR1 SSHAT, CDR2 FNYEAQ (reference sequence). The DNA of the CDR3 is TGTGCCAGCAGCTCCGGACTAGCGGGAGTTTCAGATACGCAGTATTTT. It translates to CASSSGLAGVSDTQYF.

The chain is built from TRBV7-7 and TRBJ2-5; 7 bases map to TRBD2. V lost 5 bases to trimming and J lost 1 base; unmatched junction nucleotides: 7. Germline CDR1 SSHAT, CDR2 FNYEAQ (reference sequence). The CDR3 consists of 15 residues. The CDR3 DNA sequence: TGTGCCAGCAGCGCCCAACTAGCGAGCCAAGAGACCCAGTACTTC. Encoded protein: CASSAQLASQETQYF.

This rearrangement joins TRBV27 to TRBJ1-2; D is perhaps TRBD1 (6 bases). V lost 3 bases and J lost 2, with 19 bases in between. The CDR3 runs 17 residues. CDR1 is MNHEY, CDR2 SMNVEV, per germline (reference sequence). The chain's CDR3 is CASSLAFGATGNYGYTF. The CDR3 DNA reads TGTGCCAGCAGTTTGGCATTTGGGGCCACAGGGAACTATGGCTACACCTTC.

Concerning this clone itself: This same CDR3 is encoded by further DNA sequences in the sample. The chain carries TRBV5-1 and TRBJ1-1, with a possible D match to TRBD1 (5 bases). Germline lookup yields CDR1 SGHRS and CDR2 YFSETQ. This CDR3 is built from 14 residues. The V end lost 1 base, the J end lost 5 bases, and 12 bases lay between the germline ends. The CDR3 here is CASSLRQGGTEAFF. The CDR3 bases are TGCGCCAGCAGCTTGAGGCAGGGAGGAACTGAAGCTTTCTTT.

J is TRBJ1-2 and V is TRBV2; 9 bases align to TRBD1. The junction had 7 bases not matched to a gene; V was cut back by 7 bases and J by 4 bases. CDR1 and CDR2 (germline): SNHLY, FYNNEI. The CDR3 has 14 residues. The CDR3 coding sequence is TGTGCCAGCACGGGAGGGGGACAGGGCTATGGCTACACCTTC. Its protein product is CASTGGGQGYGYTF.